This is a list of T cell receptor beta chains from one sample in a study of cytomegalovirus exposure and HLA in healthy donors. Data came from immunoSEQ multiplex PCR; TCRdb stores just in-frame clones and leaves some out. The data contain around 130,000 clones, about 74% of them seen just once; the ten biggest clones take up 5.5% to 7%. Sample: PBMCs. The origin of the receptors is a man aged 40-49 years in good health and CMV-seropositive. Both conserved end residues are part of each CDR3. The D gene is left open where the match is weak. Only part of the rows carry a size: once, few, many, or a class if the clone is expanded.

D	V	size	J	CDR3	DNA
TRBD2	TRBV15	.	TRBJ2-2	CATPTSANTGELFF	TGTGCCACCCCAACTAGCGCGAACACCGGGGAGCTGTTTTTT
.	TRBV6-1	.	TRBJ2-7	CASSEAGTAYEQYF	TGTGCCAGCAGTGAAGCCGGCACAGCCTACGAGCAGTACTTC
TRBD1	TRBV4-2	once	TRBJ2-2	CASSQDPPGQGGLGTGELFF	TGTGCCAGCAGCCAAGATCCCCCGGGACAGGGGGGATTGGGCACCGGGGAGCTGTTTTTT
.	TRBV6-5	.	TRBJ1-4	CASSFRGFEKLFF	TGTGCCAGCAGTTTTCGGGGGTTTGAAAAACTGTTTTTT
.	TRBV5-6	.	TRBJ1-5	CASSLVASNQPQHF	TGTGCCAGCAGCTTGGTAGCTAGCAATCAGCCCCAGCATTTT
TRBD2	TRBV30	.	TRBJ2-7	CAWRRQGATWTSGRNAYEQYF	TGTGCCTGGAGGAGACAGGGGGCGACTTGGACTAGCGGGAGGAATGCATACGAGCAGTACTTC
TRBD1	TRBV19	.	TRBJ1-2	CASSIYAGTGVGYTF	TGTGCCAGTAGTATATATGCCGGGACAGGTGTCGGCTACACCTTC
.	TRBV5-1	.	TRBJ1-2	CASSLATREGHYGYTF	TGCGCCAGCAGCTTGGCCACACGGGAAGGGCACTATGGCTACACCTTC
TRBD1	TRBV5-1	.	TRBJ1-3	CASSLIGGTGGLGSGNTIYF	TGCGCCAGCAGCTTGATTGGCGGGACAGGGGGCTTGGGCTCTGGAAACACCATATATTTT
TRBD1	TRBV27	.	TRBJ1-6	CASSIQGAGGTLHF	TGTGCCAGCAGTATCCAGGGGGCCGGGGGAACCCTCCACTTT
.	TRBV5-1	few	TRBJ1-6	CASRTGSSYNSPLHF	TGCGCCAGTAGAACGGGGTCGTCCTATAATTCACCCCTCCACTTT
.	TRBV19	.	TRBJ2-6	CASSVSDVLTF	TGTGCCAGTAGTGTTAGTGACGTCCTGACTTTC
.	TRBV7-2	.	TRBJ2-3	CASSSSDTQYF	TGTGCCAGCAGCTCTTCAGATACGCAGTATTTT
.	TRBV19	.	TRBJ1-1	CASSIEQDTEAFF	TGTGCCAGTAGTATAGAACAGGACACTGAAGCTTTCTTT
.	TRBV23-1	.	TRBJ2-1	CASSQQKGAYNEQFF	TGCGCCAGCAGTCAACAGAAAGGGGCCTACAATGAGCAGTTCTTC
TRBD1	TRBV28	.	TRBJ1-4	CASSLGPGGTRAAKLFF	TGTGCCAGCAGTTTGGGGCCAGGGGGGACTCGGGCCGCAAAACTGTTTTTT